This record covers a single T cell receptor beta chain. As yet, its antigen is unknown. The source of the sample is a study of shared clonotypes between healthy human individuals. Using immunoSEQ multiplex PCR, the repertoire was profiled, and TCRdb retains in-frame clones only, with some absent. The table has 2,100,000 or so clones, roughly 95% seen once. Whole-study findings and limits: Shared clonotypes: about 5% naive CD4, roughly 4% naive CD8, around 2.2% memory CD4, 0.4% to 0.5% memory CD8.

This CDR3 has 14 residues. The germline CDR1 and CDR2 sequences are GTSNPN and SVGIG (reference sequence). Trimming at V came to 2 bases and at J to 8 bases, leaving 5 bases not matched to a gene. The genes are TRBV30 and TRBJ1-4, with 10 positions matching TRBD1. Material: naive CD4+ T cells sorted from blood. Subset of the sample: CD45RA+ positively selected. This TCR was recovered from a young man in good health. CDR3 loop: CAWSFGTGEEKLFF. As DNA, the CDR3 is TGTGCCTGGAGTTTCGGGACAGGGGAGGAAAAACTGTTTTTT.